These 22 T cell receptor beta chains came from one sample sequenced in a study of CD8 T cells in ankylosing spondylitis. MiXCR was run by TCRdb on the 5' RACE reads, yielding one entry per CDR3 protein. The sample lists some 200,000 distinct CDR3 sequences, roughly 13% occurring once. The sequenced sample was blood, either unsorted or a sorted T cell fraction (not recorded which). These TCRs come from a male donor with ankylosing spondylitis or in good health (not recorded which).

The CDR3 is CASSLLGDRENTEAFF. In DNA, the CDR3 is TGTGCCAGCAGTTTATTGGGGGACAGGGAGAACACTGAAGCTTTCTTT. The chain uses TRBV27 and TRBJ1-1; 9 bases line up with TRBD1. CDR1 MNHEY and CDR2 SMNVEV come from the germline V gene (reference sequence). The V gene end was trimmed by 1 base and the J gene end by 1 base; junction bases not matched to a gene: 4. This CDR3 contains 16 residues.

This clonotype came up many times. The chain joins TRBV29-1 to TRBJ1-1, with D unclear. The CDR3 loop spans 11 amino acids. CDR1 and CDR2 (germline): SQVTM, ANQGSEA. V lost 7 bases and J lost 5, with 11 bases in between. CDR3 amino acids: CSARFGTEAFF. For the CDR3, the DNA is TGCAGCGCCCGTTTCGGGACTGAAGCTTTCTTT.

This clonotype has a handful of counts. The CDR3 nucleotides read TGTGCCACCAGTGACCCTTTCGACAGGGAGGGGCGAGAGACCCAGTACTTC. It specifies CATSDPFDREGRETQYF. This rearrangement joins TRBV24-1 to TRBJ2-5; D may match TRBD1 or TRBD2 (7 bases each). Germline V lookup: CDR1 KGHDR, CDR2 SFDVKD. The germline V and J ends were trimmed by 4 bases and 4 bases, with 21 bases remaining between them. The CDR3 totals 17 residues.

This clonotype has only a few counts. The chain is built from TRBV3-1 and TRBJ2-5; the D is unclear. V gave up 0 bases and J gave up 5 bases, with 10 bases separating them. The CDR3 covers 14 residues. Germline assignment: CDR1 LGHDT and CDR2 YNNKEL (reference sequence). The CDR3 sequence is CASSQEFPGETQYF. The CDR3 DNA follows: TGTGCCAGCAGCCAAGAATTCCCCGGCGAGACCCAGTACTTC.

J is TRBJ2-7 and V is TRBV11-2, with D unclear. The germline V gene encodes CDR1 SGHAT and CDR2 FQNNGV. The V end was cut by 1 base, the J end by 5 bases, with 18 bases between. The CDR3 is 16 residues long. The CDR3 sequence is CASSLGDGGFENEQYF. DNA for the CDR3: TGTGCCAGCAGCTTAGGAGACGGCGGTTTTGAGAACGAGCAGTACTTC.

V gene TRBV19 combines with J gene TRBJ2-7; D is uncertain. This CDR3 has 13 amino acids. The ends were cut back, 2 bases at V and 7 bases at J, with 12 bases in the middle. The germline gives CDR1 LNHDA, CDR2 SQIVND (reference sequence). The CDR3 spells CASSITLLREQYF. As DNA, the CDR3 is TGTGCCAGTAGTATAACGCTGCTCCGGGAGCAGTACTTC.

This clonotype showed up just a few times. The chain has TRBV5-6 and TRBJ2-7; 7 bases match TRBD1. This CDR3 has 13 amino acids. Germline loops: CDR1 SGHDT, CDR2 YYEEEE. J was trimmed by 0 bases and V by 7 bases; bases with no gene match: 4. As DNA, the CDR3 is TGTGCCAGCCAAGACAGGGTCTCCTACGAGCAGTACTTC. Protein sequence: CASQDRVSYEQYF. Based on the CDR3 plus reference TRBV5-6 and TRBJ2-7, the full variable domain is DAGVTQSPTHLIKTRGQQVTLRCSPKSGHDTVSWYQQALGQGPQFIFQYYEEEERQRGNFPDRFSGHQFPNYSSELNVNALLLGDSALYLCASQDRVSYEQYFGPGTRLTVT.

The V call is TRBV5-1, the J call TRBJ2-1, with 7 bases lining up with TRBD2. The trim removed 5 bases at V and 7 bases at J, leaving 9 bases unmatched. The germline V gene encodes CDR1 SGHRS and CDR2 YFSETQ. The CDR3 length is 14 residues. CDR3: CASRESGMRNEQFF. The CDR3 coding sequence is TGCGCCAGCAGGGAGAGCGGGATGAGGAATGAGCAGTTCTTC.

V gene TRBV4-1 combines with J gene TRBJ2-7; 8 bases are a match to TRBD1. J was trimmed by 1 base and V by 0 bases; bases with no gene match: 2. Germline values: CDR1 MGHRA, CDR2 YSYEKL. CDR3 length equals 15 residues. This chain's CDR3 is CASSQDRTGSYEQYF. As DNA, the CDR3 is TGCGCCAGCAGCCAAGACCGGACAGGGTCCTACGAGCAGTACTTC.

This clonotype was found many times. This chain's CDR3 is CAISPGQNYGYTF. As DNA, the CDR3 is TGTGCCATCAGCCCGGGACAGAATTATGGCTACACCTTC. The chain combines TRBV10-3 with TRBJ1-2, with 7 bases matching TRBD1. V shed 6 bases, J shed 5 bases, and the junction held 6 bases outside the gene matches. From germline, CDR1 is ENHRY and CDR2 SYGVKD. This CDR3 is built from 13 residues.

The gene calls are TRBV7-9 and TRBJ2-3; D is possibly TRBD1 (6 bases). Germline V gene data show CDR1 as SEHNR and CDR2 as FQNEAQ (reference sequence). This CDR3 is 16 amino acids long. Trimming shortened V by 6 bases and J by 2 bases, and 18 bases separated the two germline ends. CDR3 sequence reads: CASSRPGVASTDTQYF. For the CDR3, the DNA is TGTGCCAGCAGTCGCCCAGGGGTCGCCTCCACAGATACGCAGTATTTT. Using reference TRBV7-9 and TRBJ2-3 for the parts outside the CDR3, the full variable domain is DTGVSQNPRHKITKRGQNVTFRCDPISEHNRLYWYRQTLGQGPEFLTYFQNEAQLEKSRLLSDRFSAERPKGSFSTLEIQRTEQGDSAMYLCASSRPGVASTDTQYFGPGTRLTVL.

The CDR3 region has the DNA TGTGCCTCCCAGGGGGATAGCGGGAGGCCCTCCTACGAGCAGTACTTC. It is translated as CASQGDSGRPSYEQYF. This chain links TRBV30 with TRBJ2-7; 10 bases are a match to TRBD2. This CDR3 has 16 amino acids. J gave up 0 bases and V 7 bases, and 12 bases lay outside the gene matches. From germline, CDR1 is GTSNPN and CDR2 SVGIG (reference sequence).

This clonotype was seen a few times. The chain has TRBV20-1 and TRBJ1-4, with D perhaps matching TRBD1 (5 bases). The CDR3 has 12 amino acids. The ends were cut back, 3 bases at V and 11 bases at J, with 13 bases in the middle. In germline, CDR1 is DFQATT, CDR2 SNEGSKA (reference sequence). The CDR3 region has the DNA TGCAGTGCTAGCTCTCGGGACGACAAACTGTTTTTT. This gives the protein CSASSRDDKLFF.

J is TRBJ2-7 and V is TRBV9; 8 positions agree with TRBD2. Germline CDR1 and CDR2: SGDLS and YYNGEE. The ends lost 3 bases at V and 3 bases at J; junction bases unmatched: 8. CDR3 length: 15 residues. CDR3 loop: CASSAEGAGVYEQYF. CDR3 nucleotide sequence: TGTGCCAGCAGCGCCGAGGGAGCGGGGGTCTACGAGCAGTACTTC.

In its sample, this clonotype was seen a few times. The CDR3 nucleotides are TGTGCCAGCGGAGGTGGGAACACTGAAGCTTTCTTT. Protein: CASGGGNTEAFF. The chain joins TRBV27 to TRBJ1-1, with unresolved D. Germline CDR1 reads MNHEY; CDR2 reads SMNVEV (reference sequence). Trimming left V 8 bases short and J 1 base short, with 8 bases between. CDR3 length: 12 residues.

This clonotype was found a few times. The chain employs TRBV11-2 and TRBJ2-7; TRBD2 matches 14 bases. This CDR3 region has 16 residues. Germline loops: CDR1 SGHAT, CDR2 FQNNGV. V lost 3 bases, J lost 4 bases, and 5 bases stayed unmatched. The CDR3 protein is CASSFARLAGGYEQYF. The DNA for the CDR3 is TGTGCCAGCAGCTTCGCCCGACTAGCGGGAGGGTACGAGCAGTACTTC.

Concerning this clonotype: The junction shows a germline mismatch at one end, possibly a read error. The chain has TRBV2 and TRBJ2-3; 13 nucleotides match TRBD2. Germline values: CDR1 SNHLY, CDR2 FYNNEI. The CDR3 loop spans 15 amino acids. The CDR3 nucleotides are TGTGCCAGCAGTGCTTGGACTAGCGGGGGAGATACGGAGTATTTT. This encodes CASSAWTSGGDTEYF. Complete variable domain (other parts from reference TRBV2 and TRBJ2-3): EPEVTQTPSHQVTQMGQEVILRCVPISNHLYFYWYRQILGQKVEFLVSFYNNEISEKSEIFDDQFSVERPDGSNFTLKIRSTKLEDSAMYFCASSAWTSGGDTEYFGPGTRLTVL.

This clonotype was seen ten or more times. The chain is built from TRBV4-1 and TRBJ2-1; TRBD2 aligns across 12 bases. The germline V gene has CDR1 MGHRA and CDR2 YSYEKL. The V gene end was trimmed by 2 bases and the J gene end by 10 bases; junction bases not matched to a gene: 12. The CDR3 runs to 17 residues. The CDR3 spells CASSQPLAGGPAGEQFF. In nucleotides, the CDR3 is TGCGCCAGCAGCCAACCCCTAGCGGGAGGGCCGGCCGGAGAGCAGTTCTTC.

The rearrangement links TRBV7-8 to TRBJ2-3, with TRBD1 as a possible D gene (6 bases). The V and J ends lost 5 bases and 5 bases respectively, with 20 bases between them. Germline V lookup: CDR1 SGHVS, CDR2 FQNEAQ. CDR3 length: 16 amino acids. The CDR3: CASSHVGPGVRDTQYF. CDR3 DNA: TGTGCCAGCAGCCACGTTGGTCCAGGGGTAAGAGATACGCAGTATTTT.

The gene calls are TRBV27 and TRBJ1-3; a weak D match, TRBD1 (6 bases). CDR1 MNHEY and CDR2 SMNVEV come from the germline V gene (reference sequence). V was cut by 9 bases and J by 4 bases, with 16 bases left in between. This CDR3 comprises 14 residues. This CDR3 reads CARPGAATGNTIYF. The CDR3 bases are TGTGCCAGACCGGGGGCCGCAACCGGAAACACCATATATTTT.

The rearrangement joins TRBV27 to TRBJ1-2; 12 bases fit TRBD1. This CDR3 has 15 amino acids. Germline CDR1 MNHEY, CDR2 SMNVEV (reference sequence). The J segment lost 5 bases and the V segment lost 6 bases, leaving 7 bases of the junction unmatched. CDR3 loop: CASSPGTGGRYGYTF. CDR3 nucleotides: TGTGCCAGCAGCCCCGGGACAGGGGGCAGGTATGGCTACACCTTC.

This clonotype was counted many times. The rearrangement joins TRBV4-1 to TRBJ2-2; D is perhaps TRBD2 (7 bases). Trimming shortened V by 3 bases and J by 4 bases, and 12 bases separated the two germline ends. Germline lookup yields CDR1 MGHRA and CDR2 YSYEKL. The CDR3 has 15 amino acids. CDR3 nucleotides: TGCGCCAGCAGCCATTTTAGGGGGGGCACCGGGGAGCTGTTTTTT. Its protein product is CASSHFRGGTGELFF.